The clone carrying this TCR beta chain is a singleton in its sample. TCRdb keeps only in-frame clones here, not all; method: immunoSEQ multiplex PCR. This sample carries roughly 180,000 clones, 75% to 80% of them seen once, and the ten largest clones take roughly 8.7%. This entry belongs to a study of blood T cell repertoires in COVID-19. Overall study: The samples span acute and convalescent COVID-19 from the United States, Italy and Spain. From T cells, B-cell-depleted T cells, or PBMCs came the material, which was cDNA or gDNA.

The length of the CDR3 is 14 residues. J was trimmed by 3 bases and V by 4 bases; bases with no gene match: 5. Germline values: CDR1 SGHRS, CDR2 YFSETQ. The source is a woman aged 45 to 65 with active or convalescent COVID-19. The sequencing input was peripheral blood. The chain recombines TRBV5-1 with TRBJ1-1; 8 bases match TRBD1. The CDR3 DNA reads TGCGCCAGCAGCAATGCAGGGGGCTACACTGAAGCTTTCTTT. Amino acids: CASSNAGGYTEAFF.